What follows are 8 T cell receptor beta chains derived from one specimen sequenced in a study of beta chain features in type 1 diabetes. The study reverse transcribed the entire isolated RNA, so it sequenced expressed TCRB transcripts. Clones were sequenced by immunoSEQ multiplex PCR, and TCRdb holds only the in-frame ones, with some missing. The sample lists roughly 250,000 clones; approximately 20% were seen once. Study-wide findings and caveats: A moderate, significant TCRB CDR3 shortening appeared in type 1 diabetes across four CD4+ subsets.

These receptors' antigens are unknown. The specimen sequenced was naive CD4+ T cells from blood. These receptors were obtained from a middle-aged woman with type 1 diabetes.

The chain links TRBV6-1 to TRBJ1-4; TRBD1 is a possible D gene (5 bases). The CDR3 runs to 14 residues. CDR1 is MNHNS, CDR2 SASEGT, per germline. Trimming shortened V by 8 bases and J by 11 bases, and 21 bases separated the two germline ends. The CDR3 coding sequence is TGTGCCAGCCTCCCGGTGCGGGGGTCGAAGAAACTGTTTTTT. Protein sequence: CASLPVRGSKKLFF.

This clone was detected a few times. V is TRBV15 and J is TRBJ1-1, with TRBD1 matching 8 bases. Germline values: CDR1 LNHNV, CDR2 YYDKDF (reference sequence). With V trimmed by 3 bases and J by 1 base, 7 bases remained unmatched. The CDR3 contains 16 residues. CDR3 sequence reads: CATSRDQGAGNTEAFF. Here the CDR3 DNA reads TGTGCCACCAGCAGGGATCAGGGGGCGGGGAACACTGAAGCTTTCTTT.

This clone occurred a few times. This chain uses TRBV7-2 with TRBJ1-5, with D perhaps matching TRBD1 (6 bases). Germline V gives CDR1 SGHTA, CDR2 FQGNSA. The V and J ends lost 5 bases and 3 bases respectively, with 11 bases between them. The CDR3 covers 14 residues. The CDR3 region is CASSPSGVNQPQHF. In DNA, the CDR3 is TGTGCCAGCAGCCCCTCAGGGGTCAATCAGCCCCAGCATTTT. Together with reference TRBV7-2 and TRBJ1-5, the CDR3 gives the full variable domain: GAGVSQSPSNKVTEKGKDVELRCDPISGHTALYWYRQSLGQGLEFLIYFQGNSAPDKSGLPSDRFSAERTGGSVSTLTIQRTQQEDSAVYLCASSPSGVNQPQHFGDGTRLSIL.

The rearrangement uses TRBV28 and TRBJ2-4; 8 bases are shared with TRBD2. The trim removed 3 bases at V and 1 base at J, leaving 2 bases unmatched. This CDR3 spans 15 amino acids. Germline V gene sequence: CDR1 MDHEN, CDR2 SYDVKM. CDR3 bases: TGTGCCAGCAGTTTGCGGGAGGCTGCCAAAAACATTCAGTACTTC. The encoded protein is CASSLREAAKNIQYF. Supplemented by reference TRBV28 and TRBJ2-4, the full variable domain reads DVKVTQSSRYLVKRTGEKVFLECVQDMDHENMFWYRQDPGLGLRLIYFSYDVKMKEKGDIPEGYSVSREKKERFSLILESASTNQTSMYLCASSLREAAKNIQYFGAGTRLSVL.

The chain links TRBV7-9 to TRBJ2-3; 7 bases agree with TRBD2. Losses at the gene ends were 0 bases for V and 2 bases for J; bases not matched to a gene: 8. The CDR3 has 17 residues. The germline gives CDR1 SEHNR, CDR2 FQNEAQ (reference sequence). The CDR3 sequence: CASSLASRLAFTDTQYF. The CDR3 coding sequence is TGTGCCAGCAGCTTAGCGTCCCGACTAGCCTTCACAGATACGCAGTATTTT.

This clone turned up a few times. This rearrangement joins TRBV5-4 to TRBJ2-1, with D perhaps matching TRBD2 (6 bases). Trimming shortened V by 4 bases and J by 8 bases, and 13 bases separated the two germline ends. The CDR3 is 13 residues long. Germline V gene lookup returns CDR1 SGHNT and CDR2 YYREEE (reference sequence). The CDR3 sequence is CASSPPGEDEQFF. CDR3 DNA: TGTGCCAGCAGCCCCCCTGGGGAGGATGAGCAGTTCTTC.

The chain couples TRBV15 to TRBJ2-5; weak D call: TRBD1 (5 bases). The CDR3 sequence is 14 residues long. V lost 0 bases to trimming and J lost 1 base, with 6 bases between them. Germline CDR1 and CDR2: LNHNV and YYDKDF (reference sequence). The CDR3 coding sequence is TGTGCCACCAGCAGAGACAGGGTCCAAGAGACCCAGTACTTC. Its protein product is CATSRDRVQETQYF. The full variable domain, in which reference TRBV15 and TRBJ2-5 provide the parts outside the CDR3, is DAMVIQNPRYQVTQFGKPVTLSCSQTLNHNVMYWYQQKSSQAPKLLFHYYDKDFNNEADTPDNFQSRRPNTSFCFLDIRSPGLGDTAMYLCATSRDRVQETQYFGPGTRLLVL.

This clone has a handful of counts. The V and J genes are TRBV27 and TRBJ2-6; D is ambiguous. This CDR3 is 14 amino acids long. Germline loops: CDR1 MNHEY, CDR2 SMNVEV (reference sequence). Between the trimmed V and J ends, which lost 5 bases and 0 bases, there was a span of 5 bases. CDR3 sequence: CASSRYSGANVLTF. CDR3 nucleotide sequence: TGTGCCAGCAGTCGGTACTCTGGGGCCAACGTCCTGACTTTC. Together with reference TRBV27 and TRBJ2-6, the CDR3 gives the full variable domain: EAQVTQNPRYLITVTGKKLTVTCSQNMNHEYMSWYRQDPGLGLRQIYYSMNVEVTDKGDVPEGYKVSRKEKRNFPLILESPSPNQTSLYFCASSRYSGANVLTFGAGSRLTVL.